The 21 T cell receptor beta chains below come from one sample, sequenced in a study of sequential checkpoint blockade in melanoma. The data were produced by immunoSEQ multiplex PCR, yet TCRdb's version contains in-frame clones alone and is incomplete. The sample shows about 12,000 clones, about 71% of them seen only once. Indicated treatment: randomized to nivolumab then ipilimumab (arm A) or the reverse (arm B). The sample consisted of CD8+ T cells sorted from blood (inferred from file names), taken from a patient given nivolumab and ipilimumab in sequence. These receptors all stem from a human donor with melanoma.

The rearrangement joins TRBV27 to TRBJ1-3; D uncertain. The CDR3 is made up of 15 amino acids. The germline CDR1 and CDR2 sequences are MNHEY and SMNVEV (reference sequence). V was cut by 4 bases and J by 4 bases, with 14 bases left in between. The CDR3 DNA reads TGTGCCAGCAGTTCAGCCGGGAGAGTGGGAAACACCATATATTTT. Translated, it gives CASSSAGRVGNTIYF.

The gene calls are TRBV27 and TRBJ1-4; D uncertain. The CDR3 is 14 amino acids. Germline CDR1 reads MNHEY; CDR2 reads SMNVEV (reference sequence). The V gene lost 3 bases and the J gene lost 7 bases, with 12 bases spanning the gap. CDR3 loop: CASSLWGGIEKLFF. In nucleotides, the CDR3 is TGTGCCAGCAGTTTGTGGGGAGGGATTGAAAAACTGTTTTTT.

The rearrangement joins TRBV7-9 to TRBJ2-5; D is ambiguous. With 1 base removed from V and 5 bases from J, the gap between germline ends came to 11 bases. The CDR3 has 14 residues. Germline CDR1 is SEHNR and CDR2 is FQNEAQ (reference sequence). The CDR3 sequence: CASSLVSPGETQYF. The CDR3 nucleotides are TGTGCCAGCAGCTTAGTCTCCCCCGGGGAGACCCAGTACTTC.

This clone has just one count. The chain joins TRBV2 to TRBJ2-3; TRBD1 aligns across 7 bases. The V gene end was trimmed by 6 bases and the J gene end by 2 bases; junction bases not matched to a gene: 8. The CDR3 contains 15 residues. Germline CDR1 reads SNHLY; CDR2 reads FYNNEI. DNA for the CDR3: TGTGCCAGCAGGGACAGGTTCCAAGACACAGATACGCAGTATTTT. This codes for CASRDRFQDTDTQYF.

This chain links TRBV13 with TRBJ2-3; a weak D match, TRBD2 (5 bases). V was pared by 5 bases and J by 6 bases, with 15 bases between. Germline loops: CDR1 PRHDT, CDR2 FYEKMQ (reference sequence). There are 14 residues in the CDR3. CDR3 protein: CASSPRTRTDTQYF. CDR3 nucleotide sequence: TGTGCCAGCAGCCCACGGACTCGGACCGATACGCAGTATTTT.

The chain links TRBV6-1 to TRBJ1-2; possible D gene TRBD1, 5 bases. The ends were cut back, 7 bases at V and 6 bases at J, with 12 bases in the middle. CDR3 length equals 12 residues. Germline V lookup: CDR1 MNHNS, CDR2 SASEGT. The CDR3 sequence: CASTPGGDGYTF. The CDR3 nucleotides are TGTGCCAGCACCCCGGGGGGAGATGGCTACACCTTC.

This clone is medium-sized by share. The chain has TRBV10-3 and TRBJ2-7; D not resolved. Germline V lookup: CDR1 ENHRY, CDR2 SYGVKD. V dropped 2 bases and J dropped 6 bases, with 14 bases sitting between them. The length of the CDR3 is 14 residues. The CDR3 sequence is CAISEAQLFREQYF. The CDR3 nucleotides read TGTGCCATCAGTGAGGCACAGCTCTTTCGCGAGCAGTACTTC.

The chain joins TRBV27 to TRBJ2-7; D might be TRBD1 (6 bases). Germline V gene sequence: CDR1 MNHEY, CDR2 SMNVEV (reference sequence). The V and J ends lost 5 bases and 5 bases respectively, with 13 bases between them. The CDR3 sequence is 13 residues long. This CDR3 is CASSITGPDEQYF. CDR3 coding DNA: TGTGCCAGCAGTATCACAGGGCCCGACGAGCAGTACTTC.

This chain links TRBV28 with TRBJ1-5; a possible D gene is TRBD1 (5 bases). Per the germline V gene, CDR1 is MDHEN and CDR2 is SYDVKM. V was pared by 6 bases and J by 10 bases, with 22 bases between. The CDR3 length is 15 residues. CDR3 residues: CASSSDRRVDFPQHF. As DNA, the CDR3 is TGTGCCAGCAGCAGCGACAGAAGGGTAGATTTTCCCCAGCATTTT.

The chain is built from TRBV9 and TRBJ2-7, with 8 bases matching TRBD2. Per germline, CDR1 SGDLS and CDR2 YYNGEE. After removal of 2 bases from V and 2 bases from J, the junction contained 3 bases not matched to a gene. The CDR3 is made up of 14 amino acids. CDR3 loop: CASSVSGVTYEQYF. CDR3 nucleotide sequence: TGTGCCAGCAGCGTTAGCGGGGTTACCTACGAGCAGTACTTC.

This clone was seen only once. The chain combines TRBV19 with TRBJ2-1, with a tentative D call TRBD1 (6 bases). CDR1 and CDR2 (germline): LNHDA, SQIVND (reference sequence). The CDR3 contains 15 residues. V was cut by 5 bases and J by 2 bases, with 13 bases left in between. The DNA of the CDR3 is TGTGCCAGTAGTCCGTGGGGGACAACCTACAATGAGCAGTTCTTC. Protein: CASSPWGTTYNEQFF. The entire variable domain, with the rest obtained from reference TRBV19 and TRBJ2-1, is as follows: DGGITQSPKYLFRKEGQNVTLSCEQNLNHDAMYWYRQDPGQGLRLIYYSQIVNDFQKGDIAEGYSVSREKKESFPLTVTSAQKNPTAFYLCASSPWGTTYNEQFFGPGTRLTVL.

The genes are TRBV11-1 and TRBJ2-2, with D possibly TRBD1 on 7 matching bases. The length of the CDR3 is 15 residues. Germline values: CDR1 SGHAT, CDR2 FQDESV (reference sequence). V lost 2 bases and J lost 1, with 8 bases in between. DNA for the CDR3: TGTGCCAGCAGCTTACAGGGGGGGAACACCGGGGAGCTGTTTTTT. Its protein product is CASSLQGGNTGELFF. The variable domain in full, with the rest retrieved from reference TRBV11-1 and TRBJ2-2, is EAEVAQSPRYKITEKSQAVAFWCDPISGHATLYWYRQILGQGPELLVQFQDESVVDDSQLPKDRFSAERLKGVDSTLKIQPAELGDSAMYLCASSLQGGNTGELFFGEGSRLTVL.

This clone is labeled medium-sized. The chain is built from TRBV19 and TRBJ1-4; D gene ambiguous. The V and J ends lost 5 bases and 0 bases respectively, with 7 bases between them. The V gene's germline CDR1 is LNHDA and CDR2 SQIVND (reference sequence). This CDR3 is 14 amino acids long. The CDR3 nucleotides are TGTGCCAGTAGTCTTACTCCAACTAATGAAAAACTGTTTTTT. This gives the protein CASSLTPTNEKLFF. Complete variable domain (other parts from reference TRBV19 and TRBJ1-4): DGGITQSPKYLFRKEGQNVTLSCEQNLNHDAMYWYRQDPGQGLRLIYYSQIVNDFQKGDIAEGYSVSREKKESFPLTVTSAQKNPTAFYLCASSLTPTNEKLFFGSGTQLSVL.

The chain is built from TRBV9 and TRBJ2-3; 11 bases agree with TRBD2. CDR3 length equals 13 residues. Germline V gene data show CDR1 as SGDLS and CDR2 as YYNGEE. J lost 4 bases, V lost 9 bases, and 4 bases had no gene match. CDR3 sequence reads: CATSSGGPDTQYF. CDR3 DNA: TGTGCCACCTCTAGCGGGGGGCCAGATACGCAGTATTTT.

The genes are TRBV7-9 and TRBJ2-5; 14 bases agree with TRBD2. The germline V gene encodes CDR1 SEHNR and CDR2 FQNEAQ (reference sequence). The CDR3 loop spans 18 amino acids. Trimming cost V 2 bases and J 5 bases; bases outside gene matches: 10. The CDR3 reads CASSLSTSGGAVMETQYF. In nucleotides, the CDR3 is TGTGCCAGCAGCTTATCGACTAGCGGGGGGGCCGTGATGGAGACCCAGTACTTC.

The chain couples TRBV5-6 to TRBJ2-1, with D perhaps TRBD2 (6 bases). V was trimmed by 2 bases and J by 2 bases, leaving 11 bases between them. The CDR3 extends over 15 amino acids. The germline V gene has CDR1 SGHDT and CDR2 YYEEEE. The CDR3 DNA sequence: TGTGCCAGCAGCTTCGGAGGGGCGGCCTACAATGAGCAGTTCTTC. Translation: CASSFGGAAYNEQFF.

The rearrangement joins TRBV6-1 to TRBJ1-2; 9 nucleotides match TRBD1. The CDR3 has 15 amino acids. V trimming: 4 bases; J trimming: 8 bases; junction bases outside the gene matches: 11. Germline V gene data show CDR1 as MNHNS and CDR2 as SASEGT. The CDR3 is CASSGTETGGKGYTF. The CDR3 DNA is TGTGCCAGCAGTGGAACTGAGACAGGGGGAAAAGGCTACACCTTC.

This clone has a handful of counts. The CDR3 coding sequence is TGTGCCAGCAGCTTGTGGGACAGTTCTACGAGGGAGCAGTACTTC. Its translation: CASSLWDSSTREQYF. The rearrangement links TRBV14 to TRBJ2-7; TRBD1 matches at 7 bases. This CDR3 has 15 residues. The V segment lost 5 bases and the J segment 7 bases; nucleotides outside the gene matches: 14. CDR1 is SGHDN and CDR2 is FVKESK in the germline V gene.

This chain joins TRBV9 and TRBJ1-4, with D possibly TRBD1 on 6 matching bases. Germline CDR1 reads SGDLS; CDR2 reads YYNGEE. CDR3 size: 15 residues. V lost 3 bases and J 7 bases, leaving 16 bases between the germline ends. DNA of the CDR3: TGTGCCAGCAGCGCCCCGGGGGGCGTGGGTGAAAAACTGTTTTTT. It translates to CASSAPGGVGEKLFF.

CDR3 nucleotide sequence: TGCGCCAGCAGCCTATGGGGAGGGACGAACTATGGCTACACCTTC. This gives the protein CASSLWGGTNYGYTF. The chain employs TRBV5-1 and TRBJ1-2; possible D gene TRBD1, 5 bases. CDR3 length equals 15 residues. Germline V lookup: CDR1 SGHRS, CDR2 YFSETQ. V was pared by 4 bases and J by 2 bases, with 15 bases between.

This clone has just a few counts. J is TRBJ2-3 and V is TRBV28; weak D call: TRBD2 (8 bases). Looked up from germline, CDR1 is MDHEN and CDR2 is SYDVKM. Trimming removed 9 bases at V and 2 bases at J, with 27 bases between. The CDR3 is 18 residues long. CDR3 DNA: TGTGCCAGTCAAGGGCTGCGGGGGGACAGATTCTACACAGATACGCAGTATTTT. This encodes CASQGLRGDRFYTDTQYF.